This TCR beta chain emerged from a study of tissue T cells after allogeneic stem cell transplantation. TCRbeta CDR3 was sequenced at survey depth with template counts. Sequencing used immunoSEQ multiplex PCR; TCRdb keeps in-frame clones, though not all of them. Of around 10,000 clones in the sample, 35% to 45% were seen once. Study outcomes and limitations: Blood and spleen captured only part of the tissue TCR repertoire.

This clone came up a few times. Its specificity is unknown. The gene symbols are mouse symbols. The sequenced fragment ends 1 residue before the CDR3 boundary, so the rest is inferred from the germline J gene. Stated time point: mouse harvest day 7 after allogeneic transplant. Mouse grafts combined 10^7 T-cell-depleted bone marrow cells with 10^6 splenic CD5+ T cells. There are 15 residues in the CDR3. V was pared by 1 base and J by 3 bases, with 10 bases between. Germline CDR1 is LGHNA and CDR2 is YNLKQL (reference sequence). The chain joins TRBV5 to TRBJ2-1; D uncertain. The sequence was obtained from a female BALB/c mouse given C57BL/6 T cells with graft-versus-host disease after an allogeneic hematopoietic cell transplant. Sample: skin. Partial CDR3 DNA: TGTGCCAGCAGCCAAGTGGGTGGGTCCTATGCTGAGCAGTTC. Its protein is CASSQVGGSYAEQF. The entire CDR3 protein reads CASSQVGGSYAEQFF.